This TCR beta chain was profiled in a study of blood T cell repertoires in COVID-19 (dated by TCRdb to between 2020 and 2021). Some background on the complete study: The collaborator samples originated in the United States, Italy and Spain and spanned the acute and convalescent phases of COVID-19. The prospective study material was composed of cDNA or gDNA derived from T cells, B-cell-depleted T cells, or PBMCs. The dataset comprised deeply sampled blood TCRbeta repertoires from subjects exposed to, actively infected with, or recovered from COVID-19. The repertoires were released in a freely available public database intended as a resource for research on the immune response to SARS-CoV-2. Samples came from the ongoing ImmuneRACE study (first 160 participants) plus 1,254 subjects from 6 global collaborators. The sample metadata nearly always contained a de-identified subject ID, COVID-19 status, age in years and sex. Where HLA class I and class II types were available, the types were taken from metadata supplied by the sample provider, not from assay-based typing.

The immunoSEQ Assay, a bias-controlled multiplex PCR, was used to amplify TCRbeta CDR3 regions from genomic DNA. The paper's data handling went like this. Nucleated cell counts per sample were estimated from amplification of reference gene primers within the assay. To quantify the absolute abundance of each unique TCRbeta CDR3 rearrangement, sequence reads were collapsed and filtered. For each sample, productive Simpson clonality was calculated as the square root of Simpson's diversity index over productive rearrangements. TCRdb stores this immuneACCESS table with in-frame sequences only. Part of the clones is absent; in the studies checked, under half of the shortfall reflects unresolved V genes, and no reason is known for the rest. The V and J calls and clone size were taken over from that table, and D and trimming were inferred from the DNA. The table for this sample lists 200,000 or so clones; about 85% of them were counted only once. 0.9% to 0.95% of the sample belongs to the ten largest clones.

Here is what the overall study found, with its caveats: How much clinical and demographic metadata was included differed by source and by participant, and the metadata was provided uncurated.

In Seattle, one collaborating source enrolled patients while the infection was active and tracked those patients longitudinally over the course of disease. The collaborating institutions used their own protocols to collect whole blood in K2EDTA tubes. Collaborator samples were shipped for TCRbeta analysis as frozen whole blood, isolated PBMCs, or DNA extracted from either sample type. A note on this clone: No cognate antigen has been identified for it. No clone much larger than this one lies a single base away; base qualities are absent.

The CDR3 holds 16 amino acids from the cysteine to the phenylalanine. Solely the CDR3 DNA is kept, with 48 bases framed from the first base. Sequences DFQATT (CDR1) and SNEGSKA (CDR2) are obtained from the germline V gene (reference sequence). V drops 3 bases and J drops 4 bases, leaving 21 bases in between. The source is a man between 60 and 70 years old with COVID-19, enrolled during active disease. The chain employs TRBV20-1 and TRBJ1-1; TRBD1 could be the D gene, as 6 bases match. Sequenced sample: peripheral blood. The bases read TGCAGTGCTAGTCCCTTGGGGGCAGGGGCCAGCACTGAAGCTTTCTTT. It specifies CSASPLGAGASTEAFF.